This record covers a single T cell receptor (beta chain). The data were taken from a study of blood T cell repertoires in COVID-19. At the level of the study: Acute-phase and convalescent COVID-19 samples originated in the United States, Italy and Spain. Sample material is recorded as cDNA or gDNA derived from T cells, B-cell-depleted T cells, or PBMCs.

Original processing methods: By means of reference gene primer amplification, nucleated cell counts were estimated. Here immunoSEQ multiplex PCR was the method, and the copy in TCRdb shows in-frame clones only, minus some. V, J and clone size were drawn from that table, and D and trimming were deduced from the DNA. This sample has roughly 100,000 clones; approximately 80% occur once, and the top ten carry around 12%. Sequencing was carried out using peripheral blood. The source is a human donor in a cohort sampled during active COVID-19.

The CDR3 nucleotides read TGCGCCAGCAGCTTGGTTTCCAGGCCTCAAAACACTGAAGCTTTCTTT. This translates into CASSLVSRPQNTEAFF. This chain connects TRBV5-1 to TRBJ1-1; D is uncertain. Trimming stripped 0 bases from V and 2 bases from J, with 14 bases between. From germline, CDR1 is SGHRS and CDR2 YFSETQ. This CDR3 contains 16 residues.